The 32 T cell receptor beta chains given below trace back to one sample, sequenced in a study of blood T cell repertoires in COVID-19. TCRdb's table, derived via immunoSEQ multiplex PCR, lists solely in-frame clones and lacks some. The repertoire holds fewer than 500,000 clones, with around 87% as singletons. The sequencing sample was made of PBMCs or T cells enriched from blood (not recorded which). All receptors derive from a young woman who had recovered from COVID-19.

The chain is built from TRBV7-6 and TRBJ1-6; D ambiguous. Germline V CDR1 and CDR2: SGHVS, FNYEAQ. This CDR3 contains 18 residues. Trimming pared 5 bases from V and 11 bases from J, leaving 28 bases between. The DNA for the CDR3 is TGTGCCAGCAGCCCGACGGAGACGGGAAGTTACGAAAGTGCACCCCTCCACTTT. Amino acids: CASSPTETGSYESAPLHF.

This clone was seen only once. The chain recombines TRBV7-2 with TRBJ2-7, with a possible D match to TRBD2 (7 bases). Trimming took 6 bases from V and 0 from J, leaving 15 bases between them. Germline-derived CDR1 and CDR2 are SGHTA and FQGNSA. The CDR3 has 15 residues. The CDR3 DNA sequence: TGTGCCAGCAGGTCGGGGGGCCCGAGCTCCTACGAGCAGTACTTC. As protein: CASRSGGPSSYEQYF.

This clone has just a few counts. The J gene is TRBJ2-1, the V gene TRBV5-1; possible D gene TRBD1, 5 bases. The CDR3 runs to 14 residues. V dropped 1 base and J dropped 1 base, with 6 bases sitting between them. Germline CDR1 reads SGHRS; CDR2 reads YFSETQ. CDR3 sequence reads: CASSLRQSYNEQFF. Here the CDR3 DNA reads TGCGCCAGCAGCTTGAGACAGTCCTACAATGAGCAGTTCTTC. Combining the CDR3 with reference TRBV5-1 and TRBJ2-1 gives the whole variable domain KAGVTQTPRYLIKTRGQQVTLSCSPISGHRSVSWYQQTPGQGLQFLFEYFSETQRNKGNFPGRFSGRQFSNSRSEMNVSTLELGDSALYLCASSLRQSYNEQFFGPGTRLTVL.

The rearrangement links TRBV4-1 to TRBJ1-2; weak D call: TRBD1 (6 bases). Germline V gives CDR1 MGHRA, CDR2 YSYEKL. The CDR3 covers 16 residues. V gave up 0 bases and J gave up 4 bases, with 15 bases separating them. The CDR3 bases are TGCGCCAGCAGCCAAGAGGGGGCTGAGGGCTTCTATGGCTACACCTTC. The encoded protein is CASSQEGAEGFYGYTF.

The CDR3 sequence: CASSASGSTDTQYF. The DNA for the CDR3 is TGTGCCAGCAGCGCTAGCGGTAGCACAGATACGCAGTATTTT. V gene TRBV7-9 combines with J gene TRBJ2-3; 7 nucleotides align to TRBD2. Germline V gene data show CDR1 as SEHNR and CDR2 as FQNEAQ (reference sequence). CDR3 length: 14 residues. The ends lost 5 bases at V and 0 bases at J; junction bases unmatched: 2.

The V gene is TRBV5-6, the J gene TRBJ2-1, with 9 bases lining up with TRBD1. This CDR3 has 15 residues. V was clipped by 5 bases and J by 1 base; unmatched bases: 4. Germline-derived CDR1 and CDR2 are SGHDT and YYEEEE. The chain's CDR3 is CASRQGAHSYNEQFF. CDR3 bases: TGTGCCAGCAGACAGGGGGCGCATTCCTACAATGAGCAGTTCTTC.

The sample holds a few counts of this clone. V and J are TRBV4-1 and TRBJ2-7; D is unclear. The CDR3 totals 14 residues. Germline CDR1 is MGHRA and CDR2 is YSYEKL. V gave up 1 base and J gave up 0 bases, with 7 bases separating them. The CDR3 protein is CASSQGPDSYEQYF. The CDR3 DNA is TGCGCCAGCAGCCAAGGTCCAGACTCCTACGAGCAGTACTTC.

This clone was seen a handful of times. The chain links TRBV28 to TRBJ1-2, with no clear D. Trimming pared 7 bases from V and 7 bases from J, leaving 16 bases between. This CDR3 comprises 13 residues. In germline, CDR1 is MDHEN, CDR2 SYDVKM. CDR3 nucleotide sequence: TGTGCCAGCAATTTGGAGGGTGTCGGTGGCTACACCTTC. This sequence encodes CASNLEGVGGYTF.

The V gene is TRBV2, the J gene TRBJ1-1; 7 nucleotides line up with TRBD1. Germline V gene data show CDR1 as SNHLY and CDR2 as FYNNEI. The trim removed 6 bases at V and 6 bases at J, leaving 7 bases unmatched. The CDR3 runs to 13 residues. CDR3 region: CASSSDRVAEAFF. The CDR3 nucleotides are TGTGCCAGCAGCTCCGACAGGGTGGCTGAAGCTTTCTTT. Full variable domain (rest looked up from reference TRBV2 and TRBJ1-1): EPEVTQTPSHQVTQMGQEVILRCVPISNHLYFYWYRQILGQKVEFLVSFYNNEISEKSEIFDDQFSVERPDGSNFTLKIRSTKLEDSAMYFCASSSDRVAEAFFGQGTRLTVV.

Here the CDR3 reads CSVAGGINQPQHF. The CDR3 DNA follows: TGCAGCGTCGCGGGAGGGATCAATCAGCCCCAGCATTTT. J is TRBJ1-5 and V is TRBV29-1; D is uncertain. The CDR3 sequence is 13 residues long. From germline, CDR1 is SQVTM and CDR2 ANQGSEA. Trimming shortened V by 6 bases and J by 3 bases, and 12 bases separated the two germline ends.

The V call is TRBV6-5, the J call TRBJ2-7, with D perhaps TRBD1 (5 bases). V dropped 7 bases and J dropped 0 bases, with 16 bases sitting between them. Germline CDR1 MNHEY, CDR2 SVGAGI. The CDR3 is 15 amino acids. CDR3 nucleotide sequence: TGTGCCAGCATTCTAGGGGCGATTAGCTCCTACGAGCAGTACTTC. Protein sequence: CASILGAISSYEQYF.

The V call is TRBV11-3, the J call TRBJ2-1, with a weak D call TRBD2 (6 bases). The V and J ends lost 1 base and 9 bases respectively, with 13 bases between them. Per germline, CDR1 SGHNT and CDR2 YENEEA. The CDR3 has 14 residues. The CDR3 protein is CASSLVGGAGEQFF. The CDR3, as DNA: TGTGCCAGCAGCTTAGTTGGCGGGGCGGGTGAGCAGTTCTTC.

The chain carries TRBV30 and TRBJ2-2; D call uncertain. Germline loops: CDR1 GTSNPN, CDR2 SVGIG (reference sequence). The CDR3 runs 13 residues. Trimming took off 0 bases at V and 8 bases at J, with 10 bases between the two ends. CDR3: CAWSVYVDGELFF. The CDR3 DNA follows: TGTGCCTGGAGTGTATACGTAGATGGGGAGCTGTTTTTT.

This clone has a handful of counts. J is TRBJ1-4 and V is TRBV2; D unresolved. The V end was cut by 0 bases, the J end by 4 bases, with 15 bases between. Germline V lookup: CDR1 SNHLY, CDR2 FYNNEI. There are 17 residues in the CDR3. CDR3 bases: TGTGCCAGCAGTGAAGCTTTCCCCAGGAAAGTTAATGAAAAACTGTTTTTT. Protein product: CASSEAFPRKVNEKLFF.

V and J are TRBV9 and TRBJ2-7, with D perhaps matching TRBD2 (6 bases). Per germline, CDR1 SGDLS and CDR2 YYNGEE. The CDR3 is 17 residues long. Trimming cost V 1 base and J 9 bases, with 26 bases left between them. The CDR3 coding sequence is TGTGCCAGCAGCGTACTACCGAGGGGCCCTCGCGGGAAAGGGCAGTACTTC. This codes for CASSVLPRGPRGKGQYF. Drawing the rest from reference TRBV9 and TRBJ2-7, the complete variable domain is DSGVTQTPKHLITATGQRVTLRCSPRSGDLSVYWYQQSLDQGLQFLIQYYNGEERAKGNILERFSAQQFPDLHSELNLSSLELGDSALYFCASSVLPRGPRGKGQYFGPGTRLTVT.

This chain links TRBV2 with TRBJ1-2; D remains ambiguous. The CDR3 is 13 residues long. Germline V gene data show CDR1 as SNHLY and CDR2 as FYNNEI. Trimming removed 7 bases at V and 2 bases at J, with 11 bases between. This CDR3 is CASTAGVNYGYTF. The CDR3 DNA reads TGTGCCAGCACCGCCGGTGTAAACTATGGCTACACCTTC.

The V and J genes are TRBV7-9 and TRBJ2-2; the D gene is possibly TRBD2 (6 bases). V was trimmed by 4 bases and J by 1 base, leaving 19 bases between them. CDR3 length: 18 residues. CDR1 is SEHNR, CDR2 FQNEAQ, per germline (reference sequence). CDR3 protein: CASSYSTGTGENTGELFF. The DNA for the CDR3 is TGTGCCAGCAGCTATTCCACCGGGACGGGGGAGAACACCGGGGAGCTGTTTTTT.

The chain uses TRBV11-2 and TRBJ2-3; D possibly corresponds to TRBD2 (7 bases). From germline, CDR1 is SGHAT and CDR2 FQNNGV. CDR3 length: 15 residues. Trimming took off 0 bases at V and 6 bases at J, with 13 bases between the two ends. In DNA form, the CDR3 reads TGTGCCAGCAGCTTAGATCGGGGGGCGGCCGATACGCAGTATTTT. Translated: CASSLDRGAADTQYF.

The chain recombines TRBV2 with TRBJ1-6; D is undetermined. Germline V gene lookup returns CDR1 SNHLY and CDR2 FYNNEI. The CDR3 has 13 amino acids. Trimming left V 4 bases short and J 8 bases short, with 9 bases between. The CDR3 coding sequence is TGTGCCAGCAGTGTAGGCCGGGATTCACCCCTCCACTTT. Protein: CASSVGRDSPLHF.

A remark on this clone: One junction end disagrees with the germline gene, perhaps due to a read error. DNA for the CDR3: TGTGCCAGCACCCATCGATCACAGGGGAGAGATAAGCTGGACTTC. This sequence encodes CASTHRSQGRDKLDF. The rearrangement links TRBV3-1 (or the pseudogene TRBV3-2) to TRBJ2-7; TRBD1 matches at 7 bases. The germline V gene has CDR1 LGHDT and CDR2 YNNKEL (reference sequence). CDR3 length: 15 amino acids.

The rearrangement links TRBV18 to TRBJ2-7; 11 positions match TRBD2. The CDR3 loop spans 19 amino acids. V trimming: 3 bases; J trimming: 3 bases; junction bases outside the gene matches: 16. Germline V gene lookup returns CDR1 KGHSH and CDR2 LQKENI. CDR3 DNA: TGTGCCAGCTCACCGGTCGAGGGTCTAGCGGGGGGCTCGATCTACGAGCAGTACTTC. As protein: CASSPVEGLAGGSIYEQYF.

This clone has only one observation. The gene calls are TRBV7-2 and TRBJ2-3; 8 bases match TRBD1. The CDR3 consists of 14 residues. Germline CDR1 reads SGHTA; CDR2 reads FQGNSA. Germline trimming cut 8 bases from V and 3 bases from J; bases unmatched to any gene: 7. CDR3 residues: CASRLDRETDTQYF. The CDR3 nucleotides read TGTGCCAGCCGGTTGGACAGGGAGACAGATACGCAGTATTTT.

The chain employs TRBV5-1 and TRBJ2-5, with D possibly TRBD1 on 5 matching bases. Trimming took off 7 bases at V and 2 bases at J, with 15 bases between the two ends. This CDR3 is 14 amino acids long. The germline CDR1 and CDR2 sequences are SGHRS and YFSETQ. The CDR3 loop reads CASALDRTQETQYF. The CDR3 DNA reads TGCGCCAGCGCCCTTGACAGAACACAAGAGACCCAGTACTTC.

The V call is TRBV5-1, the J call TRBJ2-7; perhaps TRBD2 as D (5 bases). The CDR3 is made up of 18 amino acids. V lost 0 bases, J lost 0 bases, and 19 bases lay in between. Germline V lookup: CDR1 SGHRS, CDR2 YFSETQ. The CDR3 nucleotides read TGCGCCAGCAGCTTGGGGTTGGGGAGCGCCAGCGGCTCCTACGAGCAGTACTTC. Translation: CASSLGLGSASGSYEQYF.

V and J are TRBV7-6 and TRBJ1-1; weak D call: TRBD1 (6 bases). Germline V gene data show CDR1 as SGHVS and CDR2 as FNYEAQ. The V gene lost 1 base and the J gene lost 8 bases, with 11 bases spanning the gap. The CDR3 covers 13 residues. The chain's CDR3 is CASSLGQGKEAFF. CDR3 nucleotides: TGTGCCAGCAGCTTAGGTCAGGGGAAGGAAGCTTTCTTT.

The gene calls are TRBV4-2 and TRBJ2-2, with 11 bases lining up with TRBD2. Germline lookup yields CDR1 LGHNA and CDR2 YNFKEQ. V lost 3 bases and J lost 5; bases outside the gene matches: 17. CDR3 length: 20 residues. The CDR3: CASSQLTLAGGRPSTGELFF. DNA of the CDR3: TGTGCCAGCAGCCAGCTAACGTTAGCGGGGGGGCGGCCCTCGACCGGGGAGCTGTTTTTT.

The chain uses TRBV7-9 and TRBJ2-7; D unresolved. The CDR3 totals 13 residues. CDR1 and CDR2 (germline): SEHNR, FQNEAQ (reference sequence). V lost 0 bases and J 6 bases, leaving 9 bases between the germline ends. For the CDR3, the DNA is TGTGCCAGCAGCTTAGCGTCCTCCAGCGAGCAGTACTTC. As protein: CASSLASSSEQYF.

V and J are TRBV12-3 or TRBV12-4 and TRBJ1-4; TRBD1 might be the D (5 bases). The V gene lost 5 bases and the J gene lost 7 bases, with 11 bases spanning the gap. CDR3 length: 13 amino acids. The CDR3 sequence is CASSPSTGEKLFF. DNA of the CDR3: TGTGCCAGCAGTCCCAGCACAGGTGAAAAACTGTTTTTT.

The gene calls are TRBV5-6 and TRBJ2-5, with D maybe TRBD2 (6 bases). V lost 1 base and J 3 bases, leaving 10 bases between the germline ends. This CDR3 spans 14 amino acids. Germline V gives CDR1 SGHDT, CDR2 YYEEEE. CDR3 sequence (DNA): TGTGCCAGCAGCTTGTGGGGGGAGAAAGAGACCCAGTACTTC. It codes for CASSLWGEKETQYF.

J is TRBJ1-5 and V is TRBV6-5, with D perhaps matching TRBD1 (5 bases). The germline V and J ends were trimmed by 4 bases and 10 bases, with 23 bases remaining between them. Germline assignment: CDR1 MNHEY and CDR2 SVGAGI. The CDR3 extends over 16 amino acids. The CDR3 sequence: CASSSSGDSANDPQHF. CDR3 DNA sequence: TGTGCCAGCAGTTCCTCGGGGGACTCAGCTAATGATCCCCAGCATTTT.

The CDR3 nucleotides read TGTGCCAGCAGCCGAGACAGGGCTGAATCATTTTTCTTCTCGGGAGAGGGAAACACCATATATTTT. It encodes CASSRDRAESFFFSGEGNTIYF. V usage is TRBV28 and J usage is TRBJ1-3; 7 bases agree with TRBD1. The CDR3 is 22 residues long. Looked up from germline, CDR1 is MDHEN and CDR2 is SYDVKM. With 6 bases clipped from V and 4 bases from J, the junction kept 30 bases outside the gene matches.

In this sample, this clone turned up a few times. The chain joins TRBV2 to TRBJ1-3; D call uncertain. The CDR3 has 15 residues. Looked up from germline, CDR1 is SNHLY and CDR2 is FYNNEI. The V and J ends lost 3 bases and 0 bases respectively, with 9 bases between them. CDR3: CASSEGRFSGNTIYF. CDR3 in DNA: TGTGCCAGCAGTGAGGGGAGGTTCTCTGGAAACACCATATATTTT.